This T cell receptor beta chain was recorded in a study of a mutant IDH1 vaccine in newly diagnosed glioma. Overall study results and limits: Changes in top peripheral clonotypes did not appear linked to pseudoprogression.

The time point: week 35, safety follow-up. Vaccination comprised doses that each held 300 ug of mutant IDH1 20-mer peptide, plus topical imiquimod. The CDR3 extends over 14 amino acids. J lost 4 bases, V lost 8 bases, and 7 bases had no gene match. Per the germline V gene, CDR1 is MNHNY and CDR2 is SVGAGI (reference sequence). Regarding this clone: Its specificity is unknown.

The table came from immunoSEQ multiplex PCR; TCRdb's copy has only in-frame clones and leaves some out. The repertoire holds 26,000 or so clones, 83% seen once, with under 35% in the top ten. The clonotype originates from a man aged 25-45 years with glioma. The chain combines TRBV6-6 with TRBJ2-1; 8 nucleotides match TRBD1. The sample here was PBMCs, taken from a glioma patient whose treatment included an IDH1 peptide vaccine. The CDR3 nucleotides are TGTGCCAGCCAACCGGGACAGGAGTACAATGAGCAGTTCTTC. Translating gives CASQPGQEYNEQFF.